The clone carrying this T cell receptor beta chain has just a few counts. The source of the sample is a study of shared clonotypes between healthy human individuals. The genomic DNA of each subset was split evenly across several immunoSEQ plates. The method was immunoSEQ multiplex PCR; TCRdb's version includes in-frame clones alone and lacks a portion of them. Found here are about 680,000 clones, 55% to 75% of them singletons; the top ten hold approximately 1.8%. The sample taken for sequencing was memory CD4+ T cells sorted from blood. The subset denotes: CD45RA-negative fraction. The receptor comes from a woman in her 30s in good health.

CDR3 DNA: TGTGCCAGCAGCTTAGGGACTACACACGGGTGGGGGGAGCTGTTTTTT. It specifies CASSLGTTHGWGELFF. The chain employs TRBV7-8 and TRBJ2-2; D is possibly TRBD2 (6 bases). The CDR3 sequence is 16 residues long. The V end lost 1 base, the J end lost 8 bases, and 17 bases lay between the germline ends. CDR1 is SGHVS, CDR2 FQNEAQ, per germline.